The present entry profiles one T cell receptor (beta chain) with its context. The sample belongs to a study of blood T cell repertoires in COVID-19. Study in general: T cells, B-cell-depleted T cells, or PBMCs supplied cDNA or gDNA.

The germline V and J ends were trimmed by 4 bases and 3 bases, with 11 bases remaining between them. The V gene's germline CDR1 is SGHKS and CDR2 YYEKEE (reference sequence). The length of the CDR3 is 15 residues. The repertoire was sequenced with immunoSEQ multiplex PCR; TCRdb's copy has only in-frame clones and lacks some. Here the sample spans around 21,000 clones, roughly 80% being singletons. The origin of this receptor is a man aged 40-49 years with acute or convalescent COVID-19. The chain joins TRBV5-5 to TRBJ1-6; no definite D call. Sequenced sample: peripheral blood. The CDR3 DNA sequence: TGTGCCAGCAGCCCCCCGGGGAGCTATAATTCACCCCTCCACTTT. Translation gives CASSPPGSYNSPLHF.